One sample yielded the 14 T cell receptor beta chains listed below, sequenced in a study of blood T cells in healthy people across ages. Next came a second PCR, run for about 6 to 12 cycles, which used a sample-barcoded 5' primer along with a J-beta primer mix. TCRdb called the 5' RACE reads again in MiXCR, with one record for every CDR3 protein. Among about 670,000 distinct CDR3 sequences listed, approximately 40% were seen once. Sample: blood. These receptor sequences come from a man of 80 years or more in good health.

Notes on this clonotype: The junction and the germline gene differ at one end; a read error may be behind it. The chain is built from TRBV7-2 and TRBJ2-3; 11 bases agree with TRBD1. CDR3 length: 17 residues. Germline CDR1 SGHTA, CDR2 FQGNSA. The CDR3 DNA sequence: TGTGCCGGCAGCTTACGGGGGGGGACAGGGGGATTAGATACGCAGTATTTT. This encodes CAGSLRGGTGGLDTQYF.

This clonotype was recorded a few times. The J gene is TRBJ2-1, the V gene TRBV6-4, with TRBD2 identical over 9 bases. The ends lost 5 bases at V and 9 bases at J; junction bases unmatched: 11. The CDR3 spans 15 residues. The germline gives CDR1 MRHNA, CDR2 SNTAGT. The CDR3 nucleotides are TGTGCCAGCAGTCCAGAGGTGCTAGCGGGAACTGAGCAGTTCTTC. Amino acid sequence: CASSPEVLAGTEQFF.

The chain combines TRBV20-1 with TRBJ1-2, with 8 nucleotides matching TRBD1. Germline-derived CDR1 and CDR2 are DFQATT and SNEGSKA (reference sequence). The ends lost 0 bases at V and 4 bases at J; junction bases unmatched: 4. The CDR3 is 14 amino acids. The CDR3 spells CSAREPGGAYGYTF. The CDR3 DNA reads as TGCAGTGCTAGAGAGCCAGGGGGCGCCTATGGCTACACCTTC.

The chain employs TRBV10-2 and TRBJ1-2; 7 bases line up with TRBD1. Germline-derived CDR1 and CDR2 are WSHSY and SAAADI. V dropped 3 bases and J dropped 6; count of bases not matched to a gene: 10. This CDR3 is built from 15 residues. The CDR3 spells CASSDRGGVPNGYTF. In DNA, the CDR3 is TGCGCCAGCAGTGATCGAGGGGGCGTACCTAATGGCTACACCTTC.

The CDR3 is CAGGGLATNEQFF. In DNA form, the CDR3 reads TGTGCCGGAGGGGGATTGGCCACCAATGAGCAGTTCTTC. The chain joins TRBV12-3 or TRBV12-4 to TRBJ2-1; D may match TRBD1 or TRBD2 (6 bases each). V gave up 11 bases and J gave up 6 bases, with 17 bases separating them. The CDR3 runs 13 residues.

Only one count was recorded for this clonotype. The chain is built from TRBV12-3 or TRBV12-4 and TRBJ2-7, with 8 bases fitting TRBD2. The CDR3 is made up of 17 amino acids. After removal of 4 bases from V and 0 bases from J, the junction contained 11 bases not matched to a gene. CDR3 DNA sequence: TGTGCCAGCAGTTCTGCCCGGGGGGGAGTAGGCTCCTACGAGCAGTACTTC. This sequence encodes CASSSARGGVGSYEQYF.

This chain links TRBV27 with TRBJ2-1; no clear D. Trimming pared 6 bases from V and 2 bases from J, leaving 11 bases between. This CDR3 region has 14 residues. CDR1 is MNHEY and CDR2 is SMNVEV in the germline V gene (reference sequence). The chain's CDR3 is CASRSSNPYNEQFF. The DNA for the CDR3 is TGTGCCAGCAGATCCAGCAACCCCTACAATGAGCAGTTCTTC.

This chain connects TRBV5-1 to TRBJ2-3; 9 positions agree with TRBD1. The CDR3 extends over 14 amino acids. Trimming at V came to 3 bases and at J to 3 bases, leaving 2 bases not matched to a gene. Germline V gene lookup returns CDR1 SGHRS and CDR2 YFSETQ. CDR3 DNA: TGCGCCAGCAGCTGGGACAGGGTAACAGATACGCAGTATTTT. Protein sequence: CASSWDRVTDTQYF.

The genes are TRBV6-6 and TRBJ2-5; 11 bases are shared with TRBD2. V trimming: 5 bases; J trimming: 6 bases; junction bases outside the gene matches: 11. Per germline, CDR1 MNHNY and CDR2 SVGAGI (reference sequence). The CDR3 has 16 amino acids. CDR3 sequence (DNA): TGTGCCAGCAGTATTAGCGGGAGGGCCGGGGGGCAGACCCAGTACTTC. Protein: CASSISGRAGGQTQYF.

In this sample, this clonotype turned up a few times. This rearrangement joins TRBV6-5 to TRBJ2-7; 8 bases match TRBD1. This CDR3 has 15 residues. CDR1 is MNHEY and CDR2 is SVGAGI in the germline V gene. J gave up 3 bases and V 4 bases, and 8 bases lay outside the gene matches. CDR3 sequence reads: CASSLQSTGGYEQYF. CDR3 DNA sequence: TGTGCCAGCAGTTTGCAATCTACAGGGGGCTACGAGCAGTACTTC.

The chain couples TRBV7-9 to TRBJ2-5; possible D gene TRBD1, 5 bases. Trimming removed 5 bases from V and 1 base from J, with 11 bases in between. This CDR3 region has 14 residues. Germline V gene sequence: CDR1 SEHNR, CDR2 FQNEAQ (reference sequence). CDR3 amino acids: CASSGGAPQETQYF. CDR3 nucleotides: TGTGCCAGCAGCGGTGGGGCGCCCCAAGAGACCCAGTACTTC. Full variable domain (missing parts from reference TRBV7-9 and TRBJ2-5): DTGVSQNPRHKITKRGQNVTFRCDPISEHNRLYWYRQTLGQGPEFLTYFQNEAQLEKSRLLSDRFSAERPKGSFSTLEIQRTEQGDSAMYLCASSGGAPQETQYFGPGTRLLVL.

The CDR3 DNA reads TGTGCCAGCAGGCAGCCCGGGGGGGACTATGGCTACACCTTC. This sequence encodes CASRQPGGDYGYTF. This rearrangement joins TRBV27 to TRBJ1-2, with a weak D call TRBD1 (5 bases). This CDR3 is 14 amino acids long. The ends were cut back, 6 bases at V and 3 bases at J, with 14 bases in the middle. Germline V gene sequence: CDR1 MNHEY, CDR2 SMNVEV (reference sequence).

About this clonotype: It may be a read error: a sequence one base away is much more abundant. The chain employs TRBV29-1 and TRBJ2-7; D is perhaps TRBD1 (6 bases). The CDR3 contains 13 residues. V was shortened by 4 bases and J by 9 bases, with 19 bases between the two germline ends. Germline V gene sequence: CDR1 SQVTM, CDR2 ANQGSEA. This CDR3 is CSVAGGRSNGQYF. As DNA, the CDR3 is TGCAGCGTTGCTGGGGGCAGGAGCAACGGGCAGTACTTC.

The CDR3 DNA follows: TGTGCCAGCAGTAAAGGAACAGGGCTTCTCCACAATGAGCAGTTCTTC. Translation gives CASSKGTGLLHNEQFF. This sequence joins TRBV28 and TRBJ2-1, with a weak D call TRBD1 (6 bases). The CDR3 totals 16 residues. The germline gives CDR1 MDHEN, CDR2 SYDVKM. Trimming removed 5 bases from V and 5 bases from J, with 19 bases in between.